The entry below describes one TCR beta chain. This clonotype has more than one count but fewer than ten. Its antigen is not yet known. Per-base qualities were not stored, and no clone one base away is much larger. These data belong to a study of blood T cells in healthy people across ages (dated by TCRdb to between 2014 and 2016). Regarding the research as a whole: In model experiments, roughly one uniquely barcoded TCR beta cDNA molecule per two T cells was captured by template switching. Using deep sequencing normalized with unique cDNA molecular identifiers, the study measured how TCR beta repertoire diversity changes with age. The donors were split into four age groups: young (average about 15 years), middle-aged (39), aged (62) and long-lived (roughly 77). To avoid experimental bias, donors of different ages were spread randomly across the sequencing lanes. Two additional independent replicas of 1 million unique cDNA reads from the same blood draw were analyzed for two donors (one aged 18 to 30 and one aged 80 or older). Overall study results and their limits: Estimates of total diversity based on one million sequenced T cells were considered lower bounds and underestimates. Compared with the aged group, the long-lived group had more naive CD4+ T cells, fewer expanded clones and increased TCR diversity, a pattern suggesting age selection. Bulk unsorted PBMC profiling prevented conclusive comparison of naive and antigen-experienced compartments. There was a strong correlation between observed TCR beta diversity and the percentage of naive T cells measured by flow cytometry. Observed TCR beta diversity per million T cells fell roughly linearly with age, and a significant reduction was already apparent by age approximately 40. Because the CMV infection status of the donors was unknown, age-related changes in expanded clonotypes may potentially have been confounded.

The library relied on 5' RACE. This sample was sequenced with an Illumina HiSeq 2500. A second roughly 6 to 12 cycle PCR used a sample-barcoded 5' primer and a J-beta primer mix. A template-switch 5' adaptor carrying 12 random nucleotides introduced a unique molecular identifier onto each TCR beta cDNA molecule. Each sample yielded at least 2.5 million CDR3-containing paired-end reads. First-strand cDNA synthesis was performed from all RNA using the Mint cDNA synthesis kit, with priming by a TRBC-specific oligonucleotide. Following uracil-DNA glycosylase treatment, all cDNA underwent a first 18-cycle PCR with the universal primers M1SS and BC2_uni_R. On the authors' methods: Normalization of each sample was performed by random selection of 1 million high-quality reads, each carrying a distinct molecular identifier. Reads with shared molecular identifiers were discarded instead of being binned into consensus sequences. MiTCR, with a Q25 quality threshold and the strictest error-elimination algorithm, was used for CDR3 identification, clonotype clustering and error correction. A nonparametric unseen species model using Euler transformation provided a lower-bound estimate of total TCR beta diversity. TCRdb ran its own pipeline on the public reads, namely fastp trimming at Q25 and MiXCR clone calling, and kept in-frame beta chains. Here each entry gathers all rows of one CDR3 protein and keeps the most common genes and DNA. TCRdb's processing, not the authors', yielded these V and J calls. The sample records 750,000 to 950,000 distinct CDR3 sequences, roughly 53% of which are singletons. The ten largest clonotypes hold about 42% of the sample.

Based on the germline V gene, the CDR1 and CDR2 sequences are MNHEY and SVGAGI. Deletion took 4 bases off V and 8 bases off J, with a span of 10 bases between the germline ends. Measured from the cysteine to the phenylalanine, the CDR3 is 12 residues long. Only the CDR3 portion is preserved as DNA: 36 bases, with reading frame beginning at the first base. The 35 to 40 donors, aged 6 to 90 years, were systemically healthy Caucasian individuals from Russia. Approximately 9.3 milliliters of peripheral blood were drawn from each donor into EDTA-treated Vacutainer tubes. Ficoll-Paque density-gradient centrifugation was used to isolate PBMCs, with at least 6 million per sample. Total RNA, at least 5.5 micrograms per sample, was extracted from PBMCs with Trizol reagent. Naive CD45RAhigh/CD27high T cell percentages were measured by flow cytometry on a PBMC aliquot from every donor.

Sequencing input: blood. The clonotype was recovered from an older man in good health. The V gene is TRBV6-5 and the J gene is TRBJ2-3; no D gene is confidently identified. In nucleotide form, the sequence is TGTGCCAGCAGTTCATTTTTTGGTACGCAGTATTTT. It is translated as CASSSFFGTQYF.